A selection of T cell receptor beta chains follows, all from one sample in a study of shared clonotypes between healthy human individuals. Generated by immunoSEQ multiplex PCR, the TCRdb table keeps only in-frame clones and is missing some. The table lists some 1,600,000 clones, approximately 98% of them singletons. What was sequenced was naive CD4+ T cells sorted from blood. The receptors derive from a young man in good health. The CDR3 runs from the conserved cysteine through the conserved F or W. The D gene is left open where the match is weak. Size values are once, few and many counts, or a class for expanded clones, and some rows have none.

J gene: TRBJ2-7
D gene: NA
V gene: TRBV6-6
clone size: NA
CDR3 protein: CASSYSGFYEQYF
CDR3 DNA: TGTGCCAGCAGTTATTCAGGGTTCTACGAGCAGTACTTC

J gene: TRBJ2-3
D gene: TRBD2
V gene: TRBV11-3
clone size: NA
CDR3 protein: CASSLGGEREWRNTQYF
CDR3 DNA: TGTGCCAGCAGCTTAGGAGGAGAGCGGGAGTGGCGAAATACGCAGTATTTT

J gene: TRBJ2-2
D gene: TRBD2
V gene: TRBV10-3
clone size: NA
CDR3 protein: CAIRGSGTSGRDDTGELFF
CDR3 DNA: TGTGCCATCAGGGGTTCCGGGACTAGCGGGAGGGACGACACCGGGGAGCTGTTTTTT

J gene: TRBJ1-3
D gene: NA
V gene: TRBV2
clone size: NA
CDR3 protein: CARGEEGNTIYF
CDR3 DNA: TGTGCCAGGGGCGAGGAGGGAAACACCATATATTTT

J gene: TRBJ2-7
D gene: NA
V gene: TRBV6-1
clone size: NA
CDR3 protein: CASSVTGRDYEQYF
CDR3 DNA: TGTGCCAGCAGTGTTACGGGTCGGGACTACGAGCAGTACTTC

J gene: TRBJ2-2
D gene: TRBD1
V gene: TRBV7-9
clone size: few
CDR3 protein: CASSQGQGVTGELFF
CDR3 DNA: TGTGCCAGCAGCCAAGGACAGGGGGTAACCGGGGAGCTGTTTTTT

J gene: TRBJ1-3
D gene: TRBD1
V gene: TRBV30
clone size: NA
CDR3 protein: CAWMRGPGNTIYF
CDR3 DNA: TGTGCCTGGATGAGGGGGCCAGGAAACACCATATATTTT

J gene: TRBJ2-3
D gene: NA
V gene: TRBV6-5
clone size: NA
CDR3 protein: CASSYSTASDTQYF
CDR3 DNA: TGTGCCAGCAGTTACTCGACAGCTTCAGATACGCAGTATTTT

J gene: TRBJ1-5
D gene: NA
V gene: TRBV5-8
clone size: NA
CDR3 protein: CASSGGWREGQPQHF
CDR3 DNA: TGTGCCAGCAGCGGGGGCTGGCGCGAAGGCCAGCCCCAGCATTTT

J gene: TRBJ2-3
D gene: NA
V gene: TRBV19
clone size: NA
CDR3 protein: CASRGPGLLSTDTQYF
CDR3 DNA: TGTGCCAGTAGGGGACCGGGACTTCTAAGCACAGATACGCAGTATTTT

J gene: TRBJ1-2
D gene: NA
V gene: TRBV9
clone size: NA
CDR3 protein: CASSVVLNYGYTF
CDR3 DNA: TGTGCCAGCAGCGTAGTACTGAACTATGGCTACACCTTC

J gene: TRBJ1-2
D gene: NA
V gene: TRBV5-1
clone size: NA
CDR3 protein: CASSLVGSPASGYGYTF
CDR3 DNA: TGCGCCAGCAGCTTGGTTGGCAGCCCAGCAAGCGGATATGGCTACACCTTC

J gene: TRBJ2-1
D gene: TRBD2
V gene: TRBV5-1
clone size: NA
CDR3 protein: CASSLELAGGGNEQFF
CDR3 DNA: TGCGCCAGCAGCTTGGAACTAGCGGGAGGGGGAAATGAGCAGTTCTTC

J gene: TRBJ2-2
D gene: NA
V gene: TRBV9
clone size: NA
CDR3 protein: CASSSGIHTGELFF
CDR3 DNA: TGTGCCAGCAGTTCAGGCATTCACACCGGGGAGCTGTTTTTT

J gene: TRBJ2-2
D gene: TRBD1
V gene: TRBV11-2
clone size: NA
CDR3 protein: CASSSNRGITGELFF
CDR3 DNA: TGTGCCAGCAGCTCTAACAGGGGGATCACCGGGGAGCTGTTTTTT

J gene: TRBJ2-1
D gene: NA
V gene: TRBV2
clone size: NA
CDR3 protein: CASNQFLQTYNEQFF
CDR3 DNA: TGTGCCAGCAATCAGTTTTTACAGACCTACAATGAGCAGTTCTTC

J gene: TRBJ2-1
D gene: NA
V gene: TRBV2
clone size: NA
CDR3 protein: CASSPTGSPSYNEQFF
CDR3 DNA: TGTGCCAGCAGTCCCACAGGGTCTCCCTCCTACAATGAGCAGTTCTTC

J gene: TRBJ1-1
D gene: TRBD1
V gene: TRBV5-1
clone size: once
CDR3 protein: CASSSGQGHREAFF
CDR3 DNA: TGCGCCAGCAGCTCCGGACAGGGTCATCGTGAAGCTTTCTTT

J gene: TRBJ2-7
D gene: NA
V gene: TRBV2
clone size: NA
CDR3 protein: CASSDQGGTYEQYF
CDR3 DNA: TGTGCCAGCTCCGACCAGGGGGGAACCTACGAGCAGTACTTC

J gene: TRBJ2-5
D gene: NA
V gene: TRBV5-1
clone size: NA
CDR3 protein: CASSVQETQYF
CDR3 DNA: TGCGCCAGCAGCGTGCAAGAGACCCAGTACTTC

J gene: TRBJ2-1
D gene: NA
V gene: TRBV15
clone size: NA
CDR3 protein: CATSRDMTAVGEQFF
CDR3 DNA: TGTGCCACCAGCAGAGATATGACTGCCGTTGGGGAGCAGTTCTTC

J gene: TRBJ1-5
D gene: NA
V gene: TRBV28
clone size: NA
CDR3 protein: CASSDQGAGNQPQHF
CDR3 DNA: TGTGCCAGCAGCGATCAGGGAGCGGGAAATCAGCCCCAGCATTTT

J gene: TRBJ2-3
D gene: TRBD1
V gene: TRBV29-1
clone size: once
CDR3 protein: CSVRTGSTDTQYF
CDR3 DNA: TGCAGCGTTAGGACAGGCAGCACAGATACGCAGTATTTT

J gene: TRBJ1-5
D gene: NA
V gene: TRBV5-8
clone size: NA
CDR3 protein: CASSLARGFQPQHF
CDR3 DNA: TGTGCCAGCAGCCTAGCGAGGGGGTTTCAGCCCCAGCATTTT

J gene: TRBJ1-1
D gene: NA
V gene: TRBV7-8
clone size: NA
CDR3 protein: CASSPVGTEAFF
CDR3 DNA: TGTGCCAGCAGCCCGGTAGGCACTGAAGCTTTCTTT

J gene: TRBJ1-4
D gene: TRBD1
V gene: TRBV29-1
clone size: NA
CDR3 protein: CSVQGGDEKLFF
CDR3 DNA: TGCAGCGTCCAGGGGGGGGATGAAAAACTGTTTTTT

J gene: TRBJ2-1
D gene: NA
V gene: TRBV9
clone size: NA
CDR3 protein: CASSSRDSPYNEQFF
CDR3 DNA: TGTGCCAGCAGCTCCCGGGACTCTCCATACAATGAGCAGTTCTTC

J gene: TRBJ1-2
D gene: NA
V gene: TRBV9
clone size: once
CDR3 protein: CASSVAYEGPYGYTF
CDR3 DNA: TGTGCCAGCAGCGTAGCGTACGAGGGACCCTATGGCTACACCTTC

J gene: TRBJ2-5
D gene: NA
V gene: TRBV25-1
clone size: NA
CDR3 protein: CASSVGWPQETQYF
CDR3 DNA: TGTGCCAGCAGTGTAGGTTGGCCTCAAGAGACCCAGTACTTC

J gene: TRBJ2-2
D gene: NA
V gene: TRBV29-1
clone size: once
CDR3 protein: CSVALTGELFF
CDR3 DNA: TGCAGCGTTGCTTTAACCGGGGAGCTGTTTTTT

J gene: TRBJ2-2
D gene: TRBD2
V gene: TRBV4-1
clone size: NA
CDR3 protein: CASSPNGPFGGGNTGELFF
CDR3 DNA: TGCGCCAGCAGCCCGAATGGCCCCTTTGGCGGGGGGAACACCGGGGAGCTGTTTTTT

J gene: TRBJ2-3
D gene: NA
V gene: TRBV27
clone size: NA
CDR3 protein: CASSPRLDTDTQYF
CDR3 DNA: TGTGCCAGCAGTCCACGCCTTGACACAGATACGCAGTATTTT

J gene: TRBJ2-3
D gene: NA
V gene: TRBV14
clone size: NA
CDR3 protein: CASSPRTRVSTDTQYF
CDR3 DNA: TGTGCCAGCAGCCCCCGGACGAGAGTTTCCACAGATACGCAGTATTTT

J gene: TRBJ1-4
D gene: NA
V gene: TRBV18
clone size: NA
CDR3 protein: CASSRQGWPTTNEKLFF
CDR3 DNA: TGTGCCAGCTCACGACAAGGGTGGCCCACAACTAATGAAAAACTGTTTTTT

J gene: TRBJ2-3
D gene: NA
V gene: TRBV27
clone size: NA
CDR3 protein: CASSLFGPDTQYF
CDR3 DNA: TGTGCCAGCAGTTTGTTCGGCCCCGATACGCAGTATTTT

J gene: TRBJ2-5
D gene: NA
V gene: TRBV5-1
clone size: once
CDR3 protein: CASSLVGGQETQYF
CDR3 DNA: TGCGCCAGCAGCTTGGTTGGGGGCCAAGAGACCCAGTACTTC

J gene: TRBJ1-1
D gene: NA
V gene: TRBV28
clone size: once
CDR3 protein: CASQEQGRSPNTEAFF
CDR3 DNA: TGTGCCAGTCAGGAACAGGGTCGAAGTCCGAACACTGAAGCTTTCTTT

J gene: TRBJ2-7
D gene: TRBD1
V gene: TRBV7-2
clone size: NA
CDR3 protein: CASTTGTGYPYEQYF
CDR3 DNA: TGTGCCAGTACGACCGGGACAGGGTACCCCTACGAGCAGTACTTC

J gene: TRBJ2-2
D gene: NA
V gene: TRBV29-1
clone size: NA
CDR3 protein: CSGVNTGELFF
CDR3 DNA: TGCAGTGGGGTGAACACCGGGGAGCTGTTTTTT

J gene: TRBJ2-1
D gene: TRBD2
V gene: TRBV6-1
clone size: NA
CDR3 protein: CASSDRGLAGFSYNEQFF
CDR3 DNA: TGTGCCAGCAGTGACAGAGGACTAGCGGGATTCTCCTACAATGAGCAGTTCTTC

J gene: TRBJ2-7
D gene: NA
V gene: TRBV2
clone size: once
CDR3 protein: CASSESGNRLGEQYF
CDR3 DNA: TGTGCCAGCAGTGAATCCGGGAACCGCCTCGGGGAGCAGTACTTC

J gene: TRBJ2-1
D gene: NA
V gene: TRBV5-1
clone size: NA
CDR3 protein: CASSRSGLPYNEQFF
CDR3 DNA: TGCGCCAGCAGCCGGAGTGGGCTCCCATACAATGAGCAGTTCTTC

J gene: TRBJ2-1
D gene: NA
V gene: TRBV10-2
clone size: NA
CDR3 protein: CASREIAEPYNEQFF
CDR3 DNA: TGCGCCAGCAGGGAAATAGCGGAACCCTACAATGAGCAGTTCTTC

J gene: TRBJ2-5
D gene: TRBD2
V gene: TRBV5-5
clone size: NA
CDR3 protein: CASSSPGGAETQYF
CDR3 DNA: TGTGCCAGCAGCTCGCCCGGGGGGGCAGAGACCCAGTACTTC

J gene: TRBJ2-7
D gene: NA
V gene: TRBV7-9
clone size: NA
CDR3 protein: CASSPIVGRERTYEQYF
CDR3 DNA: TGTGCCAGCAGCCCAATAGTGGGACGGGAGCGAACGTACGAGCAGTACTTC

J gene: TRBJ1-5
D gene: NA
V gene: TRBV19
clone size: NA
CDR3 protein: CASSNPGNQPQHF
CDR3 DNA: TGTGCCAGTAGTAACCCGGGGAATCAGCCCCAGCATTTT

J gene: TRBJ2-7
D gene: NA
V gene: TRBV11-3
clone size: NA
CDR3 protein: CASSQDSYEQYF
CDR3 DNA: TGTGCCAGCAGCCAAGACAGCTACGAGCAGTACTTC

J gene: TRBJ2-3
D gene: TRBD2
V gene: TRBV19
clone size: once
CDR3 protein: CASGLAGTSGTQYF
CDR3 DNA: TGTGCCAGTGGCCTAGCGGGTACTTCTGGTACGCAGTATTTT

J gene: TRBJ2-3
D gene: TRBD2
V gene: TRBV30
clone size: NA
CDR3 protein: CAWRKTSGSTDTQYF
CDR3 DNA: TGTGCCTGGAGGAAGACTAGCGGAAGCACAGATACGCAGTATTTT

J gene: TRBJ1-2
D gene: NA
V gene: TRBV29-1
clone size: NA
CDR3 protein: CSVDSNYGYTF
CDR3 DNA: TGCAGCGTTGACAGTAACTATGGCTACACCTTC

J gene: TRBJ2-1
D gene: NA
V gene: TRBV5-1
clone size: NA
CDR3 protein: CASRDNSVSYNEQFF
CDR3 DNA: TGCGCCAGCAGGGATAACTCGGTGTCCTACAATGAGCAGTTCTTC

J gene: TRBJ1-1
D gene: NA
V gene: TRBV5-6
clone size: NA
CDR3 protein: CASSSQGNTEAFF
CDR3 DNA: TGTGCCAGCAGCTCTCAGGGGAACACTGAAGCTTTCTTT

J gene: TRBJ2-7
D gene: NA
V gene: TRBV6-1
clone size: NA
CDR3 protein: CASRGGVSLSYEQYF
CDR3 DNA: TGTGCCAGCCGAGGTGGGGTTAGTTTATCCTACGAGCAGTACTTC

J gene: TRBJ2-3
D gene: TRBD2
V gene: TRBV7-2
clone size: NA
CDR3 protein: CASSLAATSGTDTQYF
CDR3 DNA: TGTGCCAGCAGCTTAGCGGCAACTAGCGGGACAGATACGCAGTATTTT

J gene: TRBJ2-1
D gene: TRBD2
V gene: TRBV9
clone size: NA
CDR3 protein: CASSVGASGSNEQFF
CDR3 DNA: TGTGCCAGCAGCGTAGGAGCTAGCGGGTCCAATGAGCAGTTCTTC

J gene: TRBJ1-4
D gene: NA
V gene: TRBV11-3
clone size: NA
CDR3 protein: CASSLTATNEKLFF
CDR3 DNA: TGTGCCAGCAGCTTGACAGCAACTAATGAAAAACTGTTTTTT

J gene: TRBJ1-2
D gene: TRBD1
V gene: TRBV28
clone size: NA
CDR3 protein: CASWDAGTGEFGYTF
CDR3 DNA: TGTGCCAGCTGGGATGCCGGGACAGGAGAATTTGGCTACACCTTC

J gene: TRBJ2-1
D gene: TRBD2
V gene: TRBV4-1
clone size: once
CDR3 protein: CASSAIGLAGNEQFF
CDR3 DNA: TGCGCCAGCAGCGCGATCGGACTAGCGGGCAATGAGCAGTTCTTC

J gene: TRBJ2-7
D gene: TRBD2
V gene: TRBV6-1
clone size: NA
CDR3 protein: CASRGPGGRDEQYF
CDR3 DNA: TGTGCCAGCAGAGGGCCGGGAGGAAGAGACGAGCAGTACTTC

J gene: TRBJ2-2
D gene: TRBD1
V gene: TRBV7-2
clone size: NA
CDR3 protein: CASSFRPGTGIGHTGELFF
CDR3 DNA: TGTGCCAGCAGCTTCCGCCCCGGGACAGGGATCGGTCACACCGGGGAGCTGTTTTTT